This T cell receptor (beta chain) is from a study of T cells in tumors after PD-1 blockade. Overall study: Either cemiplimab 350 mg every 2 weeks or pembrolizumab 200 mg every 3 weeks was given. During anti-PD-1 treatment, some patients continued daily vismodegib 150 mg.

Study-wide results and caveats: Blood contained 40% to 50% of the tumor's TCR clonotypes.

Sequencing was performed with immunoSEQ multiplex PCR; in TCRdb, only in-frame clones are kept and a portion is missing. The sample records about 47,000 clones, 70% to 85% being singletons. This CDR3 spans 12 amino acids. CDR1 and CDR2 from the germline V gene are MRHNA and SNTAGT. V lost 2 bases and J lost 7, with 5 bases in between. Concerning this clone itself: Its specificity is unknown.

The starting material was PBMCs, obtained before anti-PD-1 therapy. The clonotype comes from a human donor with advanced basal cell or squamous cell carcinoma (not recorded which). V and J are TRBV6-4 and TRBJ2-2; no clear D gene. The CDR3 loop reads CASSDRVGELFF. The DNA for the CDR3 is TGTGCCAGCAGTGACAGAGTCGGGGAGCTGTTTTTT.